These 30 T cell receptor beta chains came from one sample sequenced in a study of vaccination effects on CD4 cells after COVID-19. Here immunoSEQ multiplex PCR was the method, and the copy in TCRdb shows in-frame clones only, minus some. The sample lists about 73,000 clones, around 74% occurring once. Within the ViraFEST assay, antigen-specific CD4+ T cells underwent expansion with viral peptide pools prior to sequencing. Culturing for about ten days preceded CD4+ T cell isolation. None of the vaccinated had previously contracted SARS-CoV-2, and their nucleocapsid antibodies tested negative. No antigens are known for them. Sequenced here: CD4+ T cells from PBMCs cultured with HCoV-NL63 spike peptides, sampled before COVID-19 vaccination. All receptors come from a human donor who received a COVID-19 vaccine.

This chain connects TRBV12-5 to TRBJ2-1; TRBD2 is a possible D gene (5 bases). Germline CDR1 and CDR2: LGHNT and FRNRAP. The CDR3 covers 12 residues. The V gene lost 3 bases and the J gene lost 7 bases, with 7 bases spanning the gap. For the CDR3, the DNA is TGTGCTAGTGGTTTTGAGCGGAATGAGCAGTTCTTC. As protein: CASGFERNEQFF.

The gene calls are TRBV6-5 and TRBJ1-1; 7 bases line up with TRBD1. Germline CDR1 MNHEY, CDR2 SVGAGI. This CDR3 region has 13 residues. The V and J ends lost 4 bases and 7 bases, in that order; junction bases with no gene match: 6. CDR3 region: CASSSGTDREAFF. CDR3 nucleotide sequence: TGTGCCAGCAGTTCCGGGACAGATCGTGAAGCTTTCTTT.

The V and J genes are TRBV28 and TRBJ1-5; no clear D gene. Trimming stripped 2 bases from V and 0 bases from J, with 14 bases between. The CDR3 covers 17 residues. CDR1 is MDHEN and CDR2 is SYDVKM in the germline V gene. The CDR3 spells CASSLRARLNSNQPQHF. CDR3 coding DNA: TGTGCCAGCAGTTTAAGGGCGAGATTGAATAGCAATCAGCCCCAGCATTTT.

The rearrangement joins TRBV6-5 to TRBJ2-4; D perhaps matches TRBD1 (7 bases). The V and J ends lost 4 bases and 9 bases respectively, with 13 bases between them. Germline values: CDR1 MNHEY, CDR2 SVGAGI. The CDR3 spans 13 residues. CDR3: CASSSSGGGIQYF. DNA of the CDR3: TGTGCCAGCAGTTCTTCAGGGGGAGGCATTCAGTACTTC.

This chain uses TRBV2 with TRBJ2-5, with 7 bases fitting TRBD1. The V gene's germline CDR1 is SNHLY and CDR2 FYNNEI. The CDR3 runs to 13 residues. V lost 3 bases, J lost 5 bases, and 3 bases stayed unmatched. This CDR3 reads CASSDRGRETQYF. In nucleotides, the CDR3 is TGTGCCAGCAGTGATAGGGGGCGGGAGACCCAGTACTTC. The full variable domain, completed using reference TRBV2 and TRBJ2-5, is EPEVTQTPSHQVTQMGQEVILRCVPISNHLYFYWYRQILGQKVEFLVSFYNNEISEKSEIFDDQFSVERPDGSNFTLKIRSTKLEDSAMYFCASSDRGRETQYFGPGTRLLVL.

The genes are TRBV19 and TRBJ2-2; 9 positions agree with TRBD1. V trimming: 6 bases; J trimming: 0 bases; junction bases outside the gene matches: 5. The CDR3 consists of 16 residues. From germline, CDR1 is LNHDA and CDR2 SQIVND (reference sequence). The CDR3 sequence is CASRQGALTNTGELFF. In nucleotides, the CDR3 is TGTGCCAGTAGACAGGGGGCCCTAACGAACACCGGGGAGCTGTTTTTT.

V is TRBV3-1 (or the pseudogene TRBV3-2) and J is TRBJ1-2; no definite D call. Looked up from germline, CDR1 is LGHDT and CDR2 is YNNKEL (reference sequence). The CDR3 loop spans 14 amino acids. Between the trimmed V and J ends, which lost 3 bases and 0 bases, there was a span of 8 bases. CDR3 region: CASSQYGANYGYTF. DNA of the CDR3: TGTGCCAGCAGCCAGTACGGAGCTAACTATGGCTACACCTTC.

The chain uses TRBV18 and TRBJ1-1; 8 nucleotides agree with TRBD1. Losses at the gene ends were 3 bases for V and 3 bases for J; bases not matched to a gene: 12. The CDR3 consists of 17 residues. Germline V CDR1 and CDR2: KGHSH, LQKENI. Here the CDR3 DNA reads TGTGCCAGCTCACCTTTATTTTCAACAGGGGGGGACACTGAAGCTTTCTTT. Translating it yields CASSPLFSTGGDTEAFF.

The V call is TRBV30, the J call TRBJ2-2; 9 nucleotides agree with TRBD1. V trimming: 4 bases; J trimming: 1 base; junction bases outside the gene matches: 4. The V gene's germline CDR1 is GTSNPN and CDR2 SVGIG (reference sequence). The CDR3 spans 15 residues. The CDR3 sequence: CAWTAGQGNTGELFF. CDR3 DNA: TGTGCCTGGACAGCGGGACAGGGGAACACCGGGGAGCTGTTTTTT. Based on the CDR3 plus reference TRBV30 and TRBJ2-2, the full variable domain is SQTIHQWPATLVQPVGSPLSLECTVEGTSNPNLYWYRQAAGRGLQLLFYSVGIGQISSEVPQNLSASRPQDRQFILSSKKLLLSDSGFYLCAWTAGQGNTGELFFGEGSRLTVL.

This chain connects TRBV14 to TRBJ2-3, with 8 positions matching TRBD2. Trimming removed 0 bases from V and 5 bases from J; junction bases left unmatched: 10. Germline CDR1 SGHDN, CDR2 FVKESK. CDR3 length equals 17 residues. The CDR3 region is CASSQDPFGGGKDTQYF. For the CDR3, the DNA is TGTGCCAGCAGCCAAGATCCATTCGGGGGGGGCAAAGATACGCAGTATTTT.

The chain links TRBV2 to TRBJ1-2; D possibly corresponds to TRBD1 (6 bases). The ends were cut back, 4 bases at V and 4 bases at J, with 10 bases in the middle. The CDR3 length is 13 residues. Per germline, CDR1 SNHLY and CDR2 FYNNEI. The CDR3 sequence: CASSVGRGYGYTF. In DNA, the CDR3 is TGTGCCAGCAGTGTGGGCAGGGGCTATGGCTACACCTTC.

The rearrangement uses TRBV2 and TRBJ1-5; a possible D gene is TRBD1 (5 bases). The CDR3 length is 17 residues. The V gene's germline CDR1 is SNHLY and CDR2 FYNNEI. Trimming removed 7 bases at V and 0 bases at J, with 19 bases between. The CDR3 DNA is TGTGCCAGCACTAGAGACAGAGTCCGGTATAGCAATCAGCCCCAGCATTTT. Protein sequence: CASTRDRVRYSNQPQHF. Full variable domain (rest looked up from reference TRBV2 and TRBJ1-5): EPEVTQTPSHQVTQMGQEVILRCVPISNHLYFYWYRQILGQKVEFLVSFYNNEISEKSEIFDDQFSVERPDGSNFTLKIRSTKLEDSAMYFCASTRDRVRYSNQPQHFGDGTRLSIL.

This clone is a singleton in its sample. The chain recombines TRBV18 with TRBJ1-1; a possible D gene is TRBD1 (6 bases). Looked up from germline, CDR1 is KGHSH and CDR2 is LQKENI. This CDR3 region has 16 residues. Trimming left V 1 base short and J 1 base short, with 13 bases between. The CDR3, as DNA: TGTGCCAGCTCACCACTGGCAGGGGCGAAGAACACTGAAGCTTTCTTT. It yields the protein CASSPLAGAKNTEAFF.

The chain couples TRBV5-1 to TRBJ2-1; TRBD1 aligns across 11 bases. Germline V gene sequence: CDR1 SGHRS, CDR2 YFSETQ. The CDR3 runs to 17 residues. V trimming: 0 bases; J trimming: 4 bases; junction bases outside the gene matches: 6. CDR3 in amino acids: CASSLAFGTGGYNEQFF. Written as DNA, the CDR3 is TGCGCCAGCAGCTTGGCCTTCGGGACAGGGGGTTACAATGAGCAGTTCTTC.

V and J are TRBV28 and TRBJ1-1; no clear D. From germline, CDR1 is MDHEN and CDR2 SYDVKM. With 6 bases removed from V and 4 bases from J, the gap between germline ends came to 15 bases. The CDR3 covers 14 residues. CDR3 sequence (DNA): TGTGCCAGCAGGGCCCCCGGTATGGCCACTGAAGCTTTCTTT. It specifies CASRAPGMATEAFF. Variable domain in full (rest from reference TRBV28 and TRBJ1-1): DVKVTQSSRYLVKRTGEKVFLECVQDMDHENMFWYRQDPGLGLRLIYFSYDVKMKEKGDIPEGYSVSREKKERFSLILESASTNQTSMYLCASRAPGMATEAFFGQGTRLTVV.

V is TRBV30 and J is TRBJ2-2; the D gene is possibly TRBD2 (5 bases). V lost 0 bases and J lost 5, with 10 bases in between. CDR3 length: 14 residues. Germline-derived CDR1 and CDR2 are GTSNPN and SVGIG (reference sequence). The CDR3 DNA reads as TGTGCCTGGAGTGTACTAGTCATGACCGGGGAGCTGTTTTTT. Encoded protein: CAWSVLVMTGELFF.

This clone was seen a handful of times. The gene calls are TRBV21-1 and TRBJ2-7; TRBD1 was called by the table and not checked on the DNA. TRBV21-1 is a pseudogene. The CDR3 covers 15 residues. For the CDR3, the DNA is TGTGCCAGCAGCAACCTAGGGACAGGGTTATCCGAGCAGTACGTC. Translated, it gives CASSNLGTGLSEQYV.

The V gene is TRBV4-2, the J gene TRBJ1-2; D call uncertain. The V end lost 0 bases, the J end lost 3 bases, and 11 bases lay between the germline ends. CDR1 LGHNA and CDR2 YNFKEQ come from the germline V gene. The CDR3 length is 15 residues. Written as DNA, the CDR3 is TGTGCCAGCAGCCAAGATTCGTCAGAATACTATGGCTACACCTTC. It encodes CASSQDSSEYYGYTF.

This clone was seen only once. This chain joins TRBV27 and TRBJ1-6; 9 bases are a match to TRBD1. V was pared by 5 bases and J by 8 bases, with 10 bases of the junction left unmatched. CDR3 length: 16 amino acids. Germline V CDR1 and CDR2: MNHEY, SMNVEV (reference sequence). The CDR3 sequence: CASSPRTGERDSPLHF. CDR3 sequence (DNA): TGTGCCAGCAGTCCCAGGACAGGGGAAAGGGATTCACCCCTCCACTTT.

This clone was detected a few times. This chain uses TRBV11-3 with TRBJ2-1; TRBD1 or TRBD2 may be the D gene (6 bases each). The germline V and J ends were trimmed by 3 bases and 8 bases, with 14 bases remaining between them. The CDR3 length is 14 residues. Germline CDR1 is SGHNT and CDR2 is YENEEA. As DNA, the CDR3 is TGTGCCAGCAGCTTGGAGGGGGGACCCGATGAGCAGTTCTTC. Protein sequence: CASSLEGGPDEQFF. The whole variable domain, remainder taken from reference TRBV11-3 and TRBJ2-1, is EAGVVQSPRYKIIEKKQPVAFWCNPISGHNTLYWYLQNLGQGPELLIRYENEEAVDDSQLPKDRFSAERLKGVDSTLKIQPAELGDSAVYLCASSLEGGPDEQFFGPGTRLTVL.

The chain is built from TRBV6-2 or TRBV6-3 and TRBJ2-7; TRBD1 agrees at 9 bases. Unmatched junction bases numbered 13, after V lost 6 bases and J lost 7 bases. This CDR3 comprises 15 residues. Germline V gives CDR1 MNHEY, CDR2 SVGEGT. The CDR3 here is CASSLQGAHRGEQYV. Written as DNA, the CDR3 is TGTGCCAGCAGCTTACAGGGGGCTCACCGGGGTGAGCAGTACGTC.

The chain couples TRBV5-4 to TRBJ2-1, with D uncertain. V dropped 2 bases and J dropped 5 bases, with 8 bases sitting between them. The V gene's germline CDR1 is SGHNT and CDR2 YYREEE (reference sequence). The CDR3 is 13 amino acids. CDR3 DNA sequence: TGTGCCAGCAGCTTCCCCCTAGACAATGAGCAGTTCTTC. It is translated as CASSFPLDNEQFF.

The chain links TRBV6-2 or TRBV6-3 to TRBJ1-5; D uncertain. Germline V gives CDR1 MNHEY, CDR2 SVGEGT. There are 15 residues in the CDR3. The germline V and J ends were trimmed by 3 bases and 4 bases, with 13 bases remaining between them. CDR3 sequence (DNA): TGTGCCAGCAGTTATCTTCGGACGATAAATCAGCCCCAGCATTTT. It is translated as CASSYLRTINQPQHF.

V usage is TRBV28 and J usage is TRBJ1-6; D is possibly TRBD1 (5 bases). This CDR3 comprises 16 residues. Trimming took 6 bases from V and 6 from J, leaving 18 bases between them. In germline, CDR1 is MDHEN, CDR2 SYDVKM. The CDR3 region is CASRYGTRGSNSPLHF. CDR3 nucleotides: TGTGCCAGCAGGTACGGGACTCGGGGCAGTAATTCACCCCTCCACTTT.

Here the CDR3 DNA reads TGCAGTGCTAGTGAAGGGGGTAGCAATCAGCCCCAGCATTTT. Translation gives CSASEGGSNQPQHF. V is TRBV20-1 and J is TRBJ1-5; TRBD1 might be the D (6 bases). V lost 3 bases and J 0 bases, leaving 9 bases between the germline ends. CDR3 size: 14 residues. The germline V gene has CDR1 DFQATT and CDR2 SNEGSKA (reference sequence).

This clone turned up a few times. The V call is TRBV6-1, the J call TRBJ1-1, with D possibly matching TRBD1 (5 bases). Germline CDR1 is MNHNS and CDR2 is SASEGT. V was shortened by 5 bases and J by 5 bases, with 15 bases between the two germline ends. This CDR3 is built from 14 residues. The CDR3 DNA reads TGTGCCAGCAGTACCACCCAGGGTGAGACTGAAGCTTTCTTT. Residues: CASSTTQGETEAFF.

This chain uses TRBV7-2 with TRBJ2-5, with TRBD1 as a possible D gene (6 bases). The length of the CDR3 is 15 residues. Germline CDR1 and CDR2: SGHTA and FQGNSA. Trimming removed 4 bases from V and 5 bases from J, with 17 bases in between. CDR3 region: CASSSYRTGSETQYF. The DNA of the CDR3 is TGTGCCAGCAGCTCATACCGAACAGGGAGCGAGACCCAGTACTTC.

The chain has TRBV24-1 and TRBJ2-2; D gene ambiguous. This CDR3 region has 15 residues. Germline CDR1 reads KGHDR; CDR2 reads SFDVKD. V was shortened by 7 bases and J by 2 bases, with 13 bases between the two germline ends. Here the CDR3 DNA reads TGTGCCACCAGCGTCCAATCGCAAAACACCGGGGAGCTGTTTTTT. Translation: CATSVQSQNTGELFF.

The CDR3 DNA sequence: TGTGCCAGCAGTTCCCACACAGATACGCAGTATTTT. Translated, it gives CASSSHTDTQYF. V usage is TRBV2 and J usage is TRBJ2-3; D uncertain. Between the trimmed V and J ends, which lost 5 bases and 2 bases, there was a span of 5 bases. CDR1 and CDR2 (germline): SNHLY, FYNNEI. This CDR3 contains 12 residues.

V gene TRBV5-8 combines with J gene TRBJ1-4; D is unresolved. Trimming took 2 bases from V and 2 from J, leaving 13 bases between them. The CDR3 is made up of 16 amino acids. Germline V gives CDR1 SGHTS, CDR2 YDEGEE. The CDR3 nucleotides read TGTGCCAGCAGCTTCGCACGAGGGAATACTAATGAAAAACTGTTTTTT. It translates to CASSFARGNTNEKLFF.